These 9 T cell receptor beta chains were all obtained from the same sample, sequenced in a study of T cell changes during pregnancy in multiple sclerosis. Using immunoSEQ multiplex PCR, the repertoire was profiled, and TCRdb retains in-frame clones only, with some absent. The sample has 100,000 to 110,000 clones; about 90% are singletons. This material consisted of peripheral blood, taken after pregnancy. The receptors stem from a female donor with multiple sclerosis, enrolled in a pregnancy study.

The chain is built from TRBV6-5 and TRBJ2-7, with a possible D match to TRBD2 (6 bases). This CDR3 has 13 amino acids. CDR1 is MNHEY, CDR2 SVGAGI, per germline. Trimming took 4 bases from V and 5 from J, leaving 12 bases between them. The DNA for the CDR3 is TGTGCCAGCAGTTCCGCGACTAGAAACGAGCAGTACTTC. It specifies CASSSATRNEQYF.

This chain uses TRBV28 with TRBJ1-2; D is unresolved. Germline V gene lookup returns CDR1 MDHEN and CDR2 SYDVKM. This CDR3 is 14 amino acids long. The ends were cut back, 2 bases at V and 4 bases at J, with 11 bases in the middle. The CDR3 DNA sequence: TGTGCCAGCAGTTTAGTGGGTCGCGGCTATGGCTACACCTTC. It encodes CASSLVGRGYGYTF.

V gene TRBV10-3 combines with J gene TRBJ2-2; unclear D gene. V was cut by 4 bases and J by 1 base, with 16 bases left in between. Germline-derived CDR1 and CDR2 are ENHRY and SYGVKD. There are 17 residues in the CDR3. The CDR3 loop is CAISGGYPTVNTGELFF. CDR3 coding DNA: TGTGCCATCAGTGGAGGCTACCCGACTGTGAACACCGGGGAGCTGTTTTTT.

The chain recombines TRBV7-9 with TRBJ1-3; D gene unclear. Trimming cost V 5 bases and J 4 bases, with 6 bases left between them. Germline V lookup: CDR1 SEHNR, CDR2 FQNEAQ (reference sequence). CDR3 length: 12 amino acids. The CDR3: CASSPQGNTIYF. CDR3 sequence (DNA): TGTGCCAGCAGCCCCCAGGGAAACACCATATATTTT.

The genes are TRBV27 and TRBJ2-5; 13 bases map to TRBD2. V shed 7 bases, J shed 5 bases, and the junction held 10 bases outside the gene matches. Germline CDR1 MNHEY, CDR2 SMNVEV (reference sequence). The CDR3 has 16 residues. CDR3: CASIIGLAGDVETQYF. The CDR3 nucleotides are TGTGCCAGCATTATAGGACTAGCGGGAGATGTTGAGACCCAGTACTTC.

This chain links TRBV5-1 with TRBJ2-5; D perhaps matches TRBD2 (6 bases). Trimming left V 2 bases short and J 4 bases short, with 15 bases between. The germline V gene has CDR1 SGHRS and CDR2 YFSETQ. The CDR3 sequence is 15 residues long. The CDR3 coding sequence is TGCGCCAGCAGCTTCTCGGGAGAGGGGTTAGAGACCCAGTACTTC. Translation: CASSFSGEGLETQYF.

The chain combines TRBV10-3 with TRBJ2-7; 7 positions match TRBD2. The V and J ends lost 2 bases and 2 bases, in that order; junction bases with no gene match: 6. The CDR3 covers 15 residues. Germline CDR1 and CDR2: ENHRY and SYGVKD. The CDR3 sequence is CAISEGREYPYEQYF. The DNA for the CDR3 is TGTGCCATCAGTGAGGGGCGGGAGTACCCCTACGAGCAGTACTTC.

The rearrangement links TRBV5-1 to TRBJ1-2; TRBD1 matches 10 bases. V was clipped by 0 bases and J by 7 bases; unmatched bases: 6. This CDR3 comprises 15 residues. Germline CDR1 reads SGHRS; CDR2 reads YFSETQ. This CDR3 reads CASSLAPGTGAGYTF. The CDR3 nucleotides read TGCGCCAGCAGCTTGGCCCCCGGGACAGGGGCTGGCTACACCTTC.

V and J are TRBV6-5 and TRBJ1-1; D is perhaps TRBD1 (6 bases). V shed 6 bases and J shed 4 bases, with 12 bases lying between them. The CDR3 covers 13 residues. Germline V gives CDR1 MNHEY, CDR2 SVGAGI. The CDR3 coding sequence is TGTGCCAGCAGGCGTACAGGGTTCACTGAAGCTTTCTTT. Protein product: CASRRTGFTEAFF.